The clone carrying this T cell receptor beta chain was counted only a few times. Antigen: not known. Each CDR3 protein gets one entry after TCRdb re-called the reads with MiXCR. The sample lists about 570,000 distinct CDR3 sequences, under 45% occurring once. The source of the sample is a study of T cell repertoires in cytomegalovirus infection. Study as a whole: HLA-B-restricted CMV epitopes that are well studied were used alongside recently identified HLA-C-restricted ones. The public TCR beta signatures pointed to both CMV infection and matching HLA type.

Overall study findings and caveats: What dominated the ex vivo response were HLA-C-restricted CMV-specific TCR beta clonotypes. Of the TCR beta families, the public ones yielded a cumulative frequency that identified carriers of CMV plus the relevant HLA.

Germline CDR1 SGHTA, CDR2 FQGTGA. There are 14 residues in the CDR3. V shed 5 bases and J 3 bases; nucleotides not matched to a gene: 4. This chain connects TRBV7-3 to TRBJ1-2; 9 positions match TRBD1. The TCR was taken from a human donor in good health (CMV status not recorded). Some clones in this sample may be carry-over from other donors' samples. The specimen comprised cultured PBMCs, sampled from culture after CMV antigen stimulation. For the CDR3, the DNA is TGTGCCAGCAGCCCCTGGGACAGGGACTATGGCTACACCTTC. It codes for CASSPWDRDYGYTF.